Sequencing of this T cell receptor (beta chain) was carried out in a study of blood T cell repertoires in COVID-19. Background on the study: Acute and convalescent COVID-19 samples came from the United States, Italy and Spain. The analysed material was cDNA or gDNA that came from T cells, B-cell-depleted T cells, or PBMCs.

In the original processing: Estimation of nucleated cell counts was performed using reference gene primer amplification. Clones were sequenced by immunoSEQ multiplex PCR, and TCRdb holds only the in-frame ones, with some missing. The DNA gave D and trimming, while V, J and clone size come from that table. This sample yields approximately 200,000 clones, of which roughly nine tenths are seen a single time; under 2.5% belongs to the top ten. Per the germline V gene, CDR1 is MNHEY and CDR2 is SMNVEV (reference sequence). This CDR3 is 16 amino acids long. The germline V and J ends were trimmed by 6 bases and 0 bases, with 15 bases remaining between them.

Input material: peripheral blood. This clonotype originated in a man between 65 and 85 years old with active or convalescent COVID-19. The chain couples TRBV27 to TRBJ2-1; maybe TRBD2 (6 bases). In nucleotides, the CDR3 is TGTGCCAGCAGCTTCCTCGGGAGACGCTCCTACAATGAGCAGTTCTTC. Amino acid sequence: CASSFLGRRSYNEQFF.